This T cell receptor beta chain was found in a study of blood T cell repertoires in COVID-19. Turning to the study itself: PBMCs, B-cell-depleted T cells, or T cells provided the cDNA or gDNA that made up the material.

The V gene's germline CDR1 is MGHRA and CDR2 YSYEKL. CDR3 length equals 17 residues. V gave up 0 bases and J gave up 3 bases, with 14 bases separating them. The method was immunoSEQ multiplex PCR; TCRdb's version includes in-frame clones alone and lacks a portion of them. The data contain tens of thousands of clones, around 84% of them singletons. The sample was peripheral blood. The chain couples TRBV4-1 to TRBJ2-2; no clear D. This TCR derives from a human donor in a cohort sampled during active COVID-19. Written as DNA, the CDR3 is TGCGCCAGCAGCCAAGAAGGTGGTGCAGGATACACCGGGGAGCTGTTTTTT. Amino acids: CASSQEGGAGYTGELFF.